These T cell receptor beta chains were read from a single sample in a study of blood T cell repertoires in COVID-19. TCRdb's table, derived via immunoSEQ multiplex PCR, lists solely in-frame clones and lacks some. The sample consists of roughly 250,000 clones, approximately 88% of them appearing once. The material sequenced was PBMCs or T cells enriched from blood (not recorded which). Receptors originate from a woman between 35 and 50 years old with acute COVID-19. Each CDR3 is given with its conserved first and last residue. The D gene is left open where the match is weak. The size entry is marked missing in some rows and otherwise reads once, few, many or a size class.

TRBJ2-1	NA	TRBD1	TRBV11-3	CASSYGTVDEQFF	TGTGCCAGCAGCTATGGGACAGTAGATGAGCAGTTCTTC
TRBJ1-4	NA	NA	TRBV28	CASSYRVPNEKLFF	TGTGCCAGCAGTTACAGGGTACCTAATGAAAAACTGTTTTTT
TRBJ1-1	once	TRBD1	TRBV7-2	CASSLARQGAGAFF	TGTGCCAGCAGCTTAGCACGACAGGGGGCTGGGGCTTTCTTT
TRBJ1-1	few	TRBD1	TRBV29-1	CSSGQLGTEAFF	TGCAGCTCGGGACAGTTGGGCACTGAAGCTTTCTTT
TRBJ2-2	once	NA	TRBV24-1	CATTGPPTGTGELFF	TGTGCCACCACCGGACCGCCGACAGGCACCGGGGAGCTGTTTTTT
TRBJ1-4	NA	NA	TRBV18	CASSPRQGTNEKLFF	TGTGCCAGCTCACCACGGCAGGGCACTAATGAAAAACTGTTTTTT
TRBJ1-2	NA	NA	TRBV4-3	CASSQAGAGLRGYTF	TGCGCCAGCAGCCAGGCTGGGGCAGGTTTAAGAGGCTACACCTTC
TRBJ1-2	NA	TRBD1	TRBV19	CASSGTGRRNTNYGYTF	TGTGCCAGTAGTGGGACAGGCCGACGTAACACTAACTATGGCTACACCTTC
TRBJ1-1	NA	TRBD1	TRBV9	CASSVEGGAAEAFF	TGTGCCAGCAGCGTAGAAGGGGGCGCAGCTGAAGCTTTCTTT
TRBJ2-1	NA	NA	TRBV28	CASSFLAHSSYNEQFF	TGTGCCAGCAGTTTTCTGGCGCACAGCTCCTACAATGAGCAGTTCTTC
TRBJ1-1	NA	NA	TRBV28	CASNSPTEAFF	TGTGCCAGCAACTCTCCGACTGAAGCTTTCTTT
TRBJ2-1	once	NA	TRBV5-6	CASTGAILNEQFF	TGTGCCAGTACTGGGGCAATCCTCAATGAGCAGTTCTTC
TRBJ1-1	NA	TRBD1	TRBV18	CASSPPGQLTAEAFF	TGTGCCAGCTCACCACCGGGACAGTTAACGGCTGAAGCTTTCTTT
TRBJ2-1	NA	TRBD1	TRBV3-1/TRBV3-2	CASRATGQAYNEQFF	TGTGCCAGCAGAGCCACGGGACAGGCCTACAATGAGCAGTTCTTC
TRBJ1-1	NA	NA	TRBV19	CASQGQSANTEAFF	TGTGCCAGCCAGGGACAATCGGCGAACACTGAAGCTTTCTTT
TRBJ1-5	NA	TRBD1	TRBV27	CASSPRDRVRNQPQHF	TGTGCCAGCAGCCCACGGGACAGGGTACGGAATCAGCCCCAGCATTTT
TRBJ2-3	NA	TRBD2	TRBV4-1	CASSQLGLAGARSISDTQYF	TGCGCCAGCAGCCAATTGGGACTAGCGGGAGCTCGCAGCATATCAGATACGCAGTATTTT
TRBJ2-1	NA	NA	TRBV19	CASSINGPGYNEQFF	TGTGCCAGTAGTATTAACGGGCCGGGATACAATGAGCAGTTCTTC
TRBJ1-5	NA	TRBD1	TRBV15	CATSSRGRNSPSNQPQHF	TGTGCCACCAGCAGCAGGGGGCGGAATTCTCCCAGCAATCAGCCCCAGCATTTT
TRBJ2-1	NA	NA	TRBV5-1	CASSLGLNEQFF	TGCGCCAGCAGCTTGGGTCTCAATGAGCAGTTCTTC
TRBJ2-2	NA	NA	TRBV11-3	CASSLRQANTGELFF	TGTGCCAGCAGCCTACGACAGGCTAACACCGGGGAGCTGTTTTTT
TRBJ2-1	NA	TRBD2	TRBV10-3	CAISESGLANYNEQFF	TGTGCCATCAGTGAGTCGGGACTAGCGAACTACAATGAGCAGTTCTTC
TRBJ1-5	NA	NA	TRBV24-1	CATSDLARGNQPQHF	TGTGCCACCAGTGATTTGGCCAGGGGCAATCAGCCCCAGCATTTT
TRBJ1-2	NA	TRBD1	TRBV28	CASSPGQGAYGYTF	TGTGCCAGCAGTCCCGGACAGGGGGCCTATGGCTACACCTTC
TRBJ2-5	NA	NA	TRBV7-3	CASSPQATSQETQYF	TGTGCCAGCAGCCCCCAAGCTACCTCCCAAGAGACCCAGTACTTC
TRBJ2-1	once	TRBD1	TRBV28	CASSPSTGDSYNEQFF	TGTGCCAGCAGTCCATCGACAGGGGACTCCTACAATGAGCAGTTCTTC
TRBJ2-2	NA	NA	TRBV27	CASSLRRTGELFF	TGTGCCAGCAGTTTAAGGAGGACCGGGGAGCTGTTTTTT
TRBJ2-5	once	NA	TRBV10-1	CASSESVAEGSGRETQYF	TGCGCCAGCAGTGAGTCCGTGGCGGAGGGCTCGGGAAGAGAGACCCAGTACTTC
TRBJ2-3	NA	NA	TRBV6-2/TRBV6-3	CASSSSANTDTQYF	TGTGCCAGCAGTTCTAGCGCTAACACAGATACGCAGTATTTT
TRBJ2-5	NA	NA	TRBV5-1	CASSSQGVLGETQYF	TGCGCCAGCAGCTCACAGGGCGTCCTTGGGGAGACCCAGTACTTC
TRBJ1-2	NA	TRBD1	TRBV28	CASSLDNRGGYTF	TGTGCCAGCAGTCTCGACAACAGGGGGGGCTACACCTTC
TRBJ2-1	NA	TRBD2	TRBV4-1	CASSQPRLAGVNNEQFF	TGCGCCAGCAGCCAGCCCCGACTAGCGGGAGTGAACAATGAGCAGTTCTTC
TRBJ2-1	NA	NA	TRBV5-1	CASSRTLASYYNEQFF	TGCGCCAGCAGCAGGACCCTAGCGTCGTATTACAATGAGCAGTTCTTC